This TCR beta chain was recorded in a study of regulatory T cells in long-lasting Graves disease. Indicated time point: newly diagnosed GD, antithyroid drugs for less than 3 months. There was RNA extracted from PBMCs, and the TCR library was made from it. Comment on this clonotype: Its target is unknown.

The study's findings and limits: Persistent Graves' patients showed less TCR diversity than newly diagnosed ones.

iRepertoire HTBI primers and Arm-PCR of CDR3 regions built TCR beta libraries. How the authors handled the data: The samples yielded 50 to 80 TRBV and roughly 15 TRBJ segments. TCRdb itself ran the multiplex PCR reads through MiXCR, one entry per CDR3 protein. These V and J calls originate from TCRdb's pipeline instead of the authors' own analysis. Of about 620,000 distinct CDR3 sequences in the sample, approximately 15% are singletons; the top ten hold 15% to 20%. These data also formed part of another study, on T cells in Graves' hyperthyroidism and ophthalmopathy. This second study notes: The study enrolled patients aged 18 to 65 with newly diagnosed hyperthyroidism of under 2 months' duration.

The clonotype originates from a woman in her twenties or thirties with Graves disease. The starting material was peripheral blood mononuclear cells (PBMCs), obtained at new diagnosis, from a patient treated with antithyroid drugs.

The DNA of the CDR3 is TGTGCCAGCAGCTCACAGGGGGCTTGGCACGAGCAGTACTTC. Translation gives CASSSQGAWHEQYF. The J gene is TRBJ2-7, the V gene TRBV7-9, with 9 positions matching TRBD1. The junction had 6 bases not matched to a gene; V was cut back by 4 bases and J by 5 bases. The germline CDR1 and CDR2 sequences are SEHNR and FQNEAQ (reference sequence). CDR3 length equals 14 residues.